This T cell receptor beta chain was sequenced in a study of T cells in Graves' hyperthyroidism and ophthalmopathy (dated by TCRdb to the late 2010s). Study-wide context: Peripheral blood samples were taken at the time of initial diagnosis, prior to any treatment. To identify distinguishing TCR V-J signatures, a discovery cohort of around 98 patients was used, comprising 43 with Graves' ophthalmopathy and around 60 with stable Graves' hyperthyroidism. Prospective prediction of ophthalmopathy was tested in an independent validation cohort of 18 to 20 hyperthyroidism patients and around 16 patients who later progressed to ophthalmopathy. The approximately 95 discovery patients were divided at random into training and test sets in a 7:3 ratio. Thyroid tissue and blood T-cell repertoires from six Graves' hyperthyroidism patients were also compared in the study. After sampling, hyperthyroidism patients received methimazole starting at 30 mg daily, and ophthalmopathy patients received high-dose intravenous methylprednisolone. The paper reports TCR Vbeta CDR3 sequencing of 140 or so peripheral blood samples: around 41 ophthalmopathy, about 75 hyperthyroidism and around 17 progressor patients. What the study reported, not specific to this receptor: A 13 V-J signature model separated ophthalmopathy from stable hyperthyroidism, with 87.88% sensitivity and about 81% specificity in cross-validation and 80%/75% in testing. Most expanded thyroid clonotypes (frequency above 0.001) were also detected in blood, suggesting blood repertoires may reflect thyroid immune responses. No statistical method was used to fix the sample size in advance, and group allocation was not hidden from the investigators. In validation, the model predicted progression to ophthalmopathy a median of about 5.9 months before onset, with over 60% sensitivity and almost 75% specificity.

Taken from the germline V gene, the CDR1 and CDR2 loops are SGHAT and FQNNGV. Including cysteine and phenylalanine, the CDR3 has 13 amino acids. Only the CDR3 portion is preserved as DNA: 39 bases, with reading frame beginning at the first base. From V the trimming removes 5 bases and from J it removes 8 bases, while the gene matches leave 8 bases of the junction unaccounted for. In the ophthalmopathy patients, disease was moderately to severely active, with a Clinical Activity Score of 3 or more, a NOSPECS grade of 4 or more, and a duration of less than 3 months. Exclusion was applied to patients with uncontrolled infections, other autoimmune diseases, pregnancy or lactation. Diagnoses were based on clinical symptoms, serum thyroxine and TRAb, thyroid ultrasound and orbital computed tomography. Ficoll-Paque density gradient centrifugation was used to isolate PBMCs from about 9 ml of fresh peripheral blood. Total RNA was extracted with Trizol reagent, and quality was checked on an Agilent 2100 Bioanalyzer.

This clonotype was seen ten or more times. What this receptor recognizes is not known. No much larger clone is present one base from it, and per-base qualities are unavailable. TCR beta CDR3 regions were amplified from RNA transcripts. The TCR CDR3 was subjected to a first round of RT-PCR using the HTBI primer set and the Qiagen OneStep RT-PCR kit. The libraries were constructed in a second round of multiplex PCR and then size-selected and purified. Sequencing of the libraries was done on an Illumina HiSeq2000 using paired-end 100 bp reads. In the original analysis: SOAPnuke was used to process the raw data, throwing out any read that contained adapters or uncalled bases, had a mean Phred below 15, or lacked an exact constant-primer or identifier match. COPE v1.2.5 was used to merge the high-quality paired reads, and each unique nucleotide sequence was defined as a clonotype. MiTCR v1.1 was used to align clonotypes to the IMGT TRBV, TRBD and TRBJ reference segments. The analysis included only V-J combinations with a frequency above 0.0001, which together covered approximately 99% of the repertoires. A TCS score was defined as the ratio of F50 (clonal expansion) to E x V (chaos), with BLOSUM62-based TCRdist applied between CDR3 peptides within each V-J. Welch's t-statistics and random forest reduced just over 500 V-J features to fewer than 15, which were used in a naive Bayes classifier (R e1071). TCRdb handled the public reads itself, with Q25 trimming in fastp and clone calling in MiXCR, and kept productive beta chains. Merged by CDR3 protein, the rows form single entries marked with the most common genes and DNA. TCRdb, not the original authors, processed these V and J calls. The table for this sample lists about 480,000 distinct CDR3 sequences; around 22% of them were counted only once. In total, the top ten clones hold roughly 10% of the sample.

The TCR sequence derives from a woman between 25 and 40 years old with Graves' ophthalmopathy. The sequence links TRBV11-2 to TRBJ1-2, and 7 bases in between align with TRBD1. The source material was blood. The CDR3 protein is CASSPTQGKGYTF. The DNA is as follows: TGTGCCAGCAGCCCGACACAGGGGAAAGGCTACACCTTC.